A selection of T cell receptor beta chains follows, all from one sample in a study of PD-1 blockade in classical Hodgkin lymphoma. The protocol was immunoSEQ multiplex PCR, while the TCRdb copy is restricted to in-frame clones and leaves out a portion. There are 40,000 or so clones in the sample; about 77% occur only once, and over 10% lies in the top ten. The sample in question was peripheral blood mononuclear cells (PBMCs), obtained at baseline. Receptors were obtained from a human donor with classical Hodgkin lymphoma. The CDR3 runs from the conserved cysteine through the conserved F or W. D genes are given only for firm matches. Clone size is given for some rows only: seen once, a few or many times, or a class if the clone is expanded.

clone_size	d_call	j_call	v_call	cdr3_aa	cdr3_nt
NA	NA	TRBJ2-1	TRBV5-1	CASSSDPYNEQFF	TGCGCCAGCAGCTCCGACCCCTACAATGAGCAGTTCTTC
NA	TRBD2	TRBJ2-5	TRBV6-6	CASSYPIAGGKETQYF	TGTGCCAGCAGTTACCCTATAGCGGGGGGGAAAGAGACCCAGTACTTC
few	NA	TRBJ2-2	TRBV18	CASSPWDLGELFF	TGTGCCAGCTCACCTTGGGACCTCGGGGAGCTGTTTTTT
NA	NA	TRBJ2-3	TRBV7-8	CASSLSLTDTQYF	TGTGCCAGCAGCTTGAGCCTCACAGATACGCAGTATTTT
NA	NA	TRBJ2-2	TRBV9	CASSVARHHTGELFF	TGTGCCAGCAGCGTAGCGCGGCACCACACCGGGGAGCTGTTTTTT
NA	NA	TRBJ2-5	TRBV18	CASSPQSVGYQETQYF	TGTGCCAGCTCACCCCAGTCTGTTGGGTACCAAGAGACCCAGTACTTC
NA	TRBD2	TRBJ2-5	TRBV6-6	CASSRTSTGYQETQYF	TGTGCCAGCAGTCGGACTAGCACCGGGTACCAAGAGACCCAGTACTTC
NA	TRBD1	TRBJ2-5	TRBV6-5	CASSSADRSFGETQYF	TGTGCCAGCAGTTCGGCGGACAGGTCCTTCGGGGAGACCCAGTACTTC
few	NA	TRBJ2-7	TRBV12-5	CASGYSEYEQYF	TGTGCTAGTGGCTACAGTGAGTACGAGCAGTACTTC
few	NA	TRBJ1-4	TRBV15	CATSRALGEKLFF	TGTGCCACCAGCAGGGCACTCGGGGAAAAACTGTTTTTT